This record looks at one T cell receptor beta chain sequence and its context. These data are taken from a study of blood T cell repertoires in COVID-19. The overall study: Samples taken during acute and convalescent COVID-19 were collected in the United States, Italy and Spain.

Germline V gene lookup returns CDR1 SGHRS and CDR2 YFSETQ. The CDR3 length is 19 residues. The ends were cut back, 7 bases at V and 3 bases at J, with 32 bases in the middle. In the authors' workflow: The authors estimated nucleated cell counts from reference gene primer amplification. Sequenced by immunoSEQ multiplex PCR; TCRdb stores in-frame clones only, minus some. V, J and clone size derive from that table, while D and trimming were established from the DNA sequence. The sample yields around 62,000 clones, around 89% seen once. This clonotype was obtained from a man aged 55 to 70 with acute or convalescent COVID-19. Sample: peripheral blood. V is TRBV5-1 and J is TRBJ2-7; tentatively, D is TRBD1 (9 bases). CDR3 residues: CASYYATGGAAGAIYEQYF. The CDR3 region has the DNA TGCGCCAGCTACTATGCGACAGGGGGTGCAGCGGGAGCCATCTACGAGCAGTACTTC.